The text below deals with one T cell receptor beta chain. The sample comes from a study of regulatory T cells in long-lasting Graves disease. This sample's time point: newly diagnosed GD, antithyroid drugs for less than 3 months. Isolated PBMC RNA provided the starting material for the TCR library. The CDR3 spans 13 residues. Germline V gene lookup returns CDR1 DFQATT and CDR2 SNEGSKA (reference sequence). With V trimmed by 7 bases and J by 8 bases, 7 bases remained unmatched. iRepertoire HTBI primers and Arm-PCR of CDR3 regions built TCR beta libraries. TCRdb fed the multiplex PCR reads into MiXCR, producing one record per CDR3 protein. The sample includes 620,000 or so distinct CDR3 sequences, under 20% of them seen just once. The data were also submitted as part of a second study, on T cells in Graves' hyperthyroidism and ophthalmopathy.

This sequence originates from a woman under 40 with Graves disease. Sequences were derived from peripheral blood mononuclear cells (PBMCs), sampled at new diagnosis, from a patient treated with antithyroid drugs. The chain carries TRBV20-1 and TRBJ2-1, with 11 bases that match TRBD2. DNA for the CDR3: TGCAGTGTCGCGACGGGACTAGCGGATGAGCAGTTCTTC. It is translated as CSVATGLADEQFF.